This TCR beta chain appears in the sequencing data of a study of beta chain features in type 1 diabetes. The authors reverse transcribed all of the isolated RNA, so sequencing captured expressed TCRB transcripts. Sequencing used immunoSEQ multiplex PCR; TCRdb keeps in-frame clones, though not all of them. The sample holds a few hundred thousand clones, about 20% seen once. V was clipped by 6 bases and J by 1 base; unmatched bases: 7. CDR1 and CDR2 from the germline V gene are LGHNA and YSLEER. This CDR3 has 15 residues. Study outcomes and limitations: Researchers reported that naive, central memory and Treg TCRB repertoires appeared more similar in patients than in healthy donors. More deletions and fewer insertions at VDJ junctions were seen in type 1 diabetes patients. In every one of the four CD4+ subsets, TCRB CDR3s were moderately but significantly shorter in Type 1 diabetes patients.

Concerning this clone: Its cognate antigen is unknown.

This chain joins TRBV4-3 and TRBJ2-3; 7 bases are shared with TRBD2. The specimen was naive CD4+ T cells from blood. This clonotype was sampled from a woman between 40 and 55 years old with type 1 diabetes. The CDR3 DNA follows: TGCGCCAGCAGTCCAAACGCGGGAGGCACAGATACGCAGTATTTT. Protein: CASSPNAGGTDTQYF.